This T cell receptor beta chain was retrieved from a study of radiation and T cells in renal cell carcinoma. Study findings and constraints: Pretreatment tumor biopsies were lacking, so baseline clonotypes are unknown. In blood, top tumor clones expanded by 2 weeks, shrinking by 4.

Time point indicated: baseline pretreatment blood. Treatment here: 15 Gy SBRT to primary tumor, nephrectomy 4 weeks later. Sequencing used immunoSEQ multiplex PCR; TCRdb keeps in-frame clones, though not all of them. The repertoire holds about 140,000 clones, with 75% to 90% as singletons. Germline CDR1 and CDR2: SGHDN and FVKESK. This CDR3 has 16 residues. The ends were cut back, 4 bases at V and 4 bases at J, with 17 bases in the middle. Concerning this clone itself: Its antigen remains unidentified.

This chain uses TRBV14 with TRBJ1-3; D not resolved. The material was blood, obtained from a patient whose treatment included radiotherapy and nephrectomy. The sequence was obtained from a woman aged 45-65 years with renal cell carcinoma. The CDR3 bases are TGTGCCAGCAGCCGAAACCCGGCAGGCTCGGGAAACACCATATATTTT. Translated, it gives CASSRNPAGSGNTIYF.